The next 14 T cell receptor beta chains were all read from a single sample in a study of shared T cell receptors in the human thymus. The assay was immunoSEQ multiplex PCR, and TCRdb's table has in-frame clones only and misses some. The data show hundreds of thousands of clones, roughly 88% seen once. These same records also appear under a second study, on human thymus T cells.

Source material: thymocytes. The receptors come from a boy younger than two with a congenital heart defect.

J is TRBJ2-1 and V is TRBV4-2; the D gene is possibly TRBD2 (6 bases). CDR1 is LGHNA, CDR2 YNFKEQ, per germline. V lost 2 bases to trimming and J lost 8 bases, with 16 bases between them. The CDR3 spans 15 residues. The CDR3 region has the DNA TGTGCCAGCAGCCAACCCCGGGACTCCCAGGATGAGCAGTTCTTC. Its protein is CASSQPRDSQDEQFF.

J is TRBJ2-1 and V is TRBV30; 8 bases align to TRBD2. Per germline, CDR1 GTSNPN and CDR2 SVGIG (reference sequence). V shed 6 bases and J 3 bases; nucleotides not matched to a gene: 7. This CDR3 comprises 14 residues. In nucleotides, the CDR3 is TGTGCCTGCAGCGTGGCGGGAGGCTACAATGAGCAGTTCTTC. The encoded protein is CACSVAGGYNEQFF.

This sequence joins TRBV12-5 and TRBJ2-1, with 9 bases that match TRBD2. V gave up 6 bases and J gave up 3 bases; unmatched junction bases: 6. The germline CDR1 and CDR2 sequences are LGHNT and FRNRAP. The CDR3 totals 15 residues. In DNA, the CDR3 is TGTGCTAGTGGACCCTCAGCGGGAGGCTACAATGAGCAGTTCTTC. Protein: CASGPSAGGYNEQFF.

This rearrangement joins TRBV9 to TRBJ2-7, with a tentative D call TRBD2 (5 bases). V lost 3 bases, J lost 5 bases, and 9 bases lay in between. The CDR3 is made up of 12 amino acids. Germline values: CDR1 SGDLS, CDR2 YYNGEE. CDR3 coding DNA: TGTGCCAGCAGCGGTCCCGGGAACGAGCAGTACTTC. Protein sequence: CASSGPGNEQYF.

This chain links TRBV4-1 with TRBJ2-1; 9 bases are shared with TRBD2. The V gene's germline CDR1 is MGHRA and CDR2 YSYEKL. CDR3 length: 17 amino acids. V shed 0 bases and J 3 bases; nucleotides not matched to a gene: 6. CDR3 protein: CASSQEERLADYNEQFF. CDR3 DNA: TGCGCCAGCAGCCAAGAGGAGCGACTAGCGGACTACAATGAGCAGTTCTTC.

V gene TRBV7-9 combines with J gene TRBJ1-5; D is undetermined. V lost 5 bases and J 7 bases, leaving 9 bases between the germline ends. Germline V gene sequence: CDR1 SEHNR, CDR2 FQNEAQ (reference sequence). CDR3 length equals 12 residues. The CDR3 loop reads CASSRYRQPQHF. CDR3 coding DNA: TGTGCCAGCAGCCGCTACAGACAGCCCCAGCATTTT. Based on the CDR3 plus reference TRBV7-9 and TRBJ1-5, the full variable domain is DTGVSQNPRHKITKRGQNVTFRCDPISEHNRLYWYRQTLGQGPEFLTYFQNEAQLEKSRLLSDRFSAERPKGSFSTLEIQRTEQGDSAMYLCASSRYRQPQHFGDGTRLSIL.

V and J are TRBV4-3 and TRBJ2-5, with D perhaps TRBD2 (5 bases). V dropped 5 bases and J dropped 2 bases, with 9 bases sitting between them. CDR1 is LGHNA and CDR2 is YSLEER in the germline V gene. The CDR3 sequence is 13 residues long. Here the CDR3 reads CASSNSVQETQYF. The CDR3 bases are TGCGCCAGCAGCAATAGCGTACAAGAGACCCAGTACTTC.

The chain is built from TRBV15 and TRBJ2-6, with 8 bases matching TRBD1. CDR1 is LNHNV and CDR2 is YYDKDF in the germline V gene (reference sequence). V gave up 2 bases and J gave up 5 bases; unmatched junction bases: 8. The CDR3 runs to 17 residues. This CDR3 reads CATSRTTDRGRANVLTF. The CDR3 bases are TGTGCCACCAGCAGAACTACTGACAGGGGAAGGGCCAACGTCCTGACTTTC.

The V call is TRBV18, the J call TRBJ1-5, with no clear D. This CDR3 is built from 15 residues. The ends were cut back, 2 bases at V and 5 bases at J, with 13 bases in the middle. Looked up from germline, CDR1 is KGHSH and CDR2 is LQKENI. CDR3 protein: CASSPKQGSDQPQHF. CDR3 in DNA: TGTGCCAGCTCACCAAAGCAAGGGAGCGATCAGCCCCAGCATTTT.

The CDR3 region is CASSRGANCSTDTQYF. The DNA for the CDR3 is TGTGCCAGCTCAAGAGGAGCCAACTGCTCCACAGATACGCAGTATTTT. The J gene is TRBJ2-3, the V gene TRBV18; D gene unclear. The CDR3 totals 16 residues. V lost 5 bases to trimming and J lost 2 bases, with 17 bases between them. Per germline, CDR1 KGHSH and CDR2 LQKENI.

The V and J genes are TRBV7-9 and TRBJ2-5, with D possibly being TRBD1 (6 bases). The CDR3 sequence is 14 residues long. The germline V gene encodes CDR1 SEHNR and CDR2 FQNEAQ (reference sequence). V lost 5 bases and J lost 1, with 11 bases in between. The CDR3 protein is CASSLDRLQETQYF. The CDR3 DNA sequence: TGTGCCAGCAGCCTCGACAGGCTCCAAGAGACCCAGTACTTC.

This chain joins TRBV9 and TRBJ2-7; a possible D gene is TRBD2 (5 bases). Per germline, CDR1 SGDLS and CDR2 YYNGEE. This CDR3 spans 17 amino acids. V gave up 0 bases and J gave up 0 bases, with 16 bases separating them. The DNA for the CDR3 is TGTGCCAGCAGCGTAGCTAACTTGGCAGCGGCCTCCTACGAGCAGTACTTC. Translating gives CASSVANLAAASYEQYF.

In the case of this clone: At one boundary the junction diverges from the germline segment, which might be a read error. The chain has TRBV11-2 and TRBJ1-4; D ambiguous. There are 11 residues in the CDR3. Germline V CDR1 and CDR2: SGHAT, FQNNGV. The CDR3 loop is CASSTRHLTVF. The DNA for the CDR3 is TGTGCCAGCAGCACCCGACACTTGACCGTTTTT.

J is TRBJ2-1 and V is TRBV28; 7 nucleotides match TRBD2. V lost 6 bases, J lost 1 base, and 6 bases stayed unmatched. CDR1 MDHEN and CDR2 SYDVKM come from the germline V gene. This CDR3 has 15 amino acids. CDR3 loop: CASSAGDGSYNEQFF. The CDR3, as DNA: TGTGCCAGCAGCGCGGGGGACGGTTCCTACAATGAGCAGTTCTTC. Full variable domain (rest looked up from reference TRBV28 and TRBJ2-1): DVKVTQSSRYLVKRTGEKVFLECVQDMDHENMFWYRQDPGLGLRLIYFSYDVKMKEKGDIPEGYSVSREKKERFSLILESASTNQTSMYLCASSAGDGSYNEQFFGPGTRLTVL.